This T cell receptor beta chain was found in a study of cytomegalovirus exposure and HLA in healthy donors. For the study at large: Membership in the Caucasian-associated ancestry cluster was found for 81% of 300 to 400 genotyped donors. Whole-study results and caveats: Later work associated over 15,000 TCR beta sequences with HLA alleles at 0.05 false discovery rate. TRBV6-2, TRBV6-3 and some other V segments were excluded as indistinguishable.

The donors were healthy bone marrow donors. The primer mix had 60 Vbeta and 13 Jbeta primers. Profiled with immunoSEQ multiplex PCR; TCRdb holds only in-frame clones, not every one. The table shows 150,000 to 200,000 clones, with around 80% occurring only once. Notes on this clone: Antigen unknown.

The CDR3 has 14 residues. V was clipped by 4 bases and J by 2 bases, with 9 bases between them. Germline loops: CDR1 SGHRS, CDR2 YFSETQ. This chain links TRBV5-1 with TRBJ1-4; perhaps TRBD1 as D (6 bases). Input material: PBMCs. The sequence came from a woman in her 30s in good health and CMV-seropositive. The chain's CDR3 is CASSRQATNEKLFF. The CDR3 coding sequence is TGCGCCAGCAGCCGACAGGCCACTAATGAAAAACTGTTTTTT.